The 27 T cell receptor beta chains in this list originate from one sample, sequenced in a study of blood T cell repertoires in COVID-19. Repertoires were generated with immunoSEQ multiplex PCR, while TCRdb's copy carries only in-frame clones and drops some. Here the sample spans around 290,000 clones, approximately 90% being singletons. Sequenced: peripheral blood. These receptors were collected from a man between 35 and 55 years old with acute or convalescent COVID-19.

The chain carries TRBV10-3 and TRBJ2-7; 11 bases align to TRBD1. Germline CDR1 reads ENHRY; CDR2 reads SYGVKD. Trimming at V came to 0 bases and at J to 5 bases, leaving 0 bases not matched to a gene. The CDR3 is 14 residues long. As DNA, the CDR3 is TGTGCCATCAGTGAGTCGGGACAGGGGGACGAGCAGTACTTC. Amino acids: CAISESGQGDEQYF.

The chain uses TRBV3-1 (or the pseudogene TRBV3-2) and TRBJ2-4, with TRBD1 as a possible D gene (6 bases). Germline lookup yields CDR1 LGHDT and CDR2 YNNKEL (reference sequence). Trimming pared 0 bases from V and 4 bases from J, leaving 10 bases between. This CDR3 contains 15 residues. The CDR3 DNA follows: TGTGCCAGCAGCCAAGAGGGTAGGGGGAAAAACATTCAGTACTTC. It codes for CASSQEGRGKNIQYF.

Only one count was recorded for this clone. The J gene is TRBJ2-3, the V gene TRBV29-1; TRBD2 matches at 7 bases. Germline loops: CDR1 SQVTM, CDR2 ANQGSEA. This CDR3 has 13 amino acids. V dropped 0 bases and J dropped 5; count of bases not matched to a gene: 2. The CDR3 region is CSVEEGGIDTQYF. CDR3 bases: TGCAGCGTTGAAGAGGGGGGGATAGATACGCAGTATTTT.

The chain joins TRBV6-5 to TRBJ2-1, with D uncertain. Germline CDR1 MNHEY, CDR2 SVGAGI. Trimming left V 7 bases short and J 7 bases short, with 11 bases between. This CDR3 has 12 residues. CDR3 coding DNA: TGTGCCAGCATAAGCAGGTCGAATGAGCAGTTCTTC. Protein sequence: CASISRSNEQFF.

The V and J genes are TRBV4-2 and TRBJ2-7; 7 bases are a match to TRBD1. The V segment lost 3 bases and the J segment 4 bases; nucleotides outside the gene matches: 3. CDR3 length: 13 residues. Per germline, CDR1 LGHNA and CDR2 YNFKEQ. CDR3 DNA sequence: TGTGCCAGCAGCCAGGACAGGCAATACGAGCAGTACTTC. This encodes CASSQDRQYEQYF.

The chain employs TRBV19 and TRBJ1-1; D not certain. This CDR3 region has 14 residues. CDR1 is LNHDA, CDR2 SQIVND, per germline (reference sequence). V was cut by 1 base and J by 0 bases, with 6 bases left in between. CDR3 loop: CASSIGQMNTEAFF. In nucleotides, the CDR3 is TGTGCCAGTAGTATAGGGCAGATGAACACTGAAGCTTTCTTT.

This chain uses TRBV18 with TRBJ1-4, with 10 bases lining up with TRBD1. V gave up 3 bases and J gave up 7 bases; unmatched junction bases: 8. The CDR3 covers 16 residues. CDR1 and CDR2 (germline): KGHSH, LQKENI. CDR3 nucleotide sequence: TGTGCCAGCTCACCTTATCCGACAGGGGGCGGTGAAAAACTGTTTTTT. Protein: CASSPYPTGGGEKLFF.

The chain is built from TRBV6-5 and TRBJ2-7; 11 bases match TRBD2. The CDR3 has 16 residues. Germline assignment: CDR1 MNHEY and CDR2 SVGAGI. V was pared by 3 bases and J by 0 bases, with 4 bases of the junction left unmatched. CDR3 coding DNA: TGTGCCAGCAGTTATTCGACTAGCGGGGTCTCCTACGAGCAGTACTTC. Translation gives CASSYSTSGVSYEQYF.

V is TRBV19 and J is TRBJ2-1; 7 nucleotides line up with TRBD2. The CDR3 runs to 15 residues. With 1 base clipped from V and 8 bases from J, the junction kept 8 bases outside the gene matches. From germline, CDR1 is LNHDA and CDR2 SQIVND (reference sequence). CDR3: CASSIVPGLVYEQFF. The CDR3 region has the DNA TGTGCCAGTAGTATAGTCCCTGGACTAGTCTATGAGCAGTTCTTC.

This chain uses TRBV19 with TRBJ2-2; possible D gene TRBD1, 6 bases. Trimming cost V 5 bases and J 6 bases, with 22 bases left between them. CDR1 and CDR2 (germline): LNHDA, SQIVND (reference sequence). This CDR3 has 17 residues. CDR3 region: CASSSLLGRGLAGELFF. The CDR3 region has the DNA TGTGCCAGTAGTTCCCTTTTGGGCAGGGGATTGGCCGGGGAGCTGTTTTTT.

The chain employs TRBV30 and TRBJ1-3; 7 bases line up with TRBD1. The CDR3 totals 14 residues. Germline trimming cut 2 bases from V and 7 bases from J; bases unmatched to any gene: 8. Looked up from germline, CDR1 is GTSNPN and CDR2 is SVGIG (reference sequence). The CDR3 region is CAWSLTGSENTIYF. The CDR3 nucleotides are TGTGCCTGGAGTCTGACAGGGTCAGAGAACACCATATATTTT.

J is TRBJ1-2 and V is TRBV12-5; 7 bases match TRBD1. The CDR3 sequence is 16 residues long. Germline lookup yields CDR1 LGHNT and CDR2 FRNRAP. Germline trimming cut 5 bases from V and 5 bases from J; bases unmatched to any gene: 14. DNA of the CDR3: TGTGCTAGTGGTACGACCGGACAGGATCGGAAGTATGGCTACACCTTC. Translating it yields CASGTTGQDRKYGYTF.

V and J are TRBV7-8 and TRBJ2-7; 8 positions match TRBD1. With 4 bases clipped from V and 7 bases from J, the junction kept 9 bases outside the gene matches. Germline V gene data show CDR1 as SGHVS and CDR2 as FQNEAQ. CDR3 length: 14 residues. The CDR3 nucleotides are TGTGCCAGCAGCTCTTGGACAGGGCATAATGAGCAGTACTTC. This translates into CASSSWTGHNEQYF.

The rearrangement joins TRBV29-1 to TRBJ2-7, with 8 bases lining up with TRBD2. V lost 6 bases to trimming and J lost 4 bases; unmatched junction nucleotides: 14. In germline, CDR1 is SQVTM, CDR2 ANQGSEA. CDR3 length: 15 residues. The chain's CDR3 is CSVATPGGGVYEQYF. CDR3 nucleotides: TGCAGCGTGGCAACCCCCGGGGGGGGAGTGTACGAGCAGTACTTC.

This sequence joins TRBV23-1 and TRBJ1-6; D is unresolved. TRBV23-1 is identified as an open reading frame with a role that is uncertain. The V end lost 10 bases, the J end lost 10 bases, and 20 bases lay between the germline ends. The CDR3 is 14 amino acids. CDR3 residues: CATHEGRMGSPLHF. The CDR3 bases are TGCGCCACCCACGAGGGCAGGATGGGATCACCCCTCCACTTT.

This chain connects TRBV30 to TRBJ1-2; a possible D gene is TRBD1 (6 bases). V shed 4 bases and J shed 7 bases, with 13 bases lying between them. There are 12 residues in the CDR3. Germline V gene lookup returns CDR1 GTSNPN and CDR2 SVGIG (reference sequence). CDR3 in amino acids: CAWMDSSRGYTF. The CDR3 bases are TGTGCCTGGATGGACAGCTCGCGTGGCTACACCTTC.

For this clone: The sample has other DNA sequences that encode this CDR3 too. The rearrangement joins TRBV9 to TRBJ1-1; maybe TRBD1 (6 bases). Germline CDR1 reads SGDLS; CDR2 reads YYNGEE. This CDR3 is built from 14 residues. Deletions cut 4 bases from V and 1 base from J, with 11 bases between. CDR3 protein: CASSPLTGNTEAFF. CDR3 DNA: TGTGCCAGCAGCCCTTTGACAGGGAACACTGAAGCTTTCTTT.

This chain links TRBV9 with TRBJ1-6; tentative D call: TRBD1 (6 bases). The germline V gene has CDR1 SGDLS and CDR2 YYNGEE. V was clipped by 0 bases and J by 6 bases, with 10 bases between them. This CDR3 has 15 amino acids. The CDR3 coding sequence is TGTGCCAGCAGCGTAGACTTACAGGGTAATTCACCCCTCCACTTT. Residues: CASSVDLQGNSPLHF.

The chain links TRBV15 to TRBJ1-4; D may be TRBD1 (6 bases). CDR1 and CDR2 from the germline V gene are LNHNV and YYDKDF (reference sequence). The V end lost 3 bases, the J end lost 7 bases, and 9 bases lay between the germline ends. This CDR3 is 13 amino acids long. The CDR3 here is CATSSRDIEKLFF. The DNA of the CDR3 is TGTGCCACCAGCAGCAGGGACATTGAAAAACTGTTTTTT.

The rearrangement uses TRBV30 and TRBJ1-5, with D uncertain. The CDR3 consists of 16 residues. V lost 1 base and J lost 0, with 13 bases in between. The germline gives CDR1 GTSNPN, CDR2 SVGIG (reference sequence). In DNA form, the CDR3 reads TGTGCCTGGAGTGCTCGGTCTTTTTATAGCAATCAGCCCCAGCATTTT. Protein: CAWSARSFYSNQPQHF.

The chain links TRBV11-2 to TRBJ1-1, with 7 nucleotides matching TRBD1. Germline loops: CDR1 SGHAT, CDR2 FQNNGV. The CDR3 loop spans 14 amino acids. Trimming cost V 10 bases and J 7 bases; bases outside gene matches: 15. CDR3 region: CATKEGTVFSEAFF. The DNA of the CDR3 is TGTGCCACCAAGGAGGGGACAGTTTTCAGTGAAGCTTTCTTT.

V usage is TRBV15 and J usage is TRBJ1-1; D is unclear. With 1 base removed from V and 1 base from J, the gap between germline ends came to 7 bases. Germline CDR1 is LNHNV and CDR2 is YYDKDF (reference sequence). The CDR3 runs 14 residues. This chain's CDR3 is CATSRVTRNTEAFF. DNA for the CDR3: TGTGCCACCAGCAGAGTTACCAGGAACACTGAAGCTTTCTTT.

This chain joins TRBV5-1 and TRBJ1-2; 8 bases agree with TRBD1. After removal of 4 bases from V and 4 bases from J, the junction contained 12 bases not matched to a gene. The CDR3 totals 16 residues. Germline assignment: CDR1 SGHRS and CDR2 YFSETQ. CDR3 DNA sequence: TGCGCCAGCAGCCCTAGAGGGACAGGAGATTCCTATGGCTACACCTTC. It codes for CASSPRGTGDSYGYTF.

The chain combines TRBV6-2 or TRBV6-3 with TRBJ1-5; 9 nucleotides align to TRBD1. The CDR3 has 15 residues. The germline V gene has CDR1 MNHEY and CDR2 SVGEGT. Trimming at V came to 4 bases and at J to 5 bases, leaving 6 bases not matched to a gene. CDR3 residues: CASSLDRGSHQPQHF. The CDR3 region has the DNA TGTGCCAGCAGTTTGGACAGGGGATCGCATCAGCCCCAGCATTTT.

The chain carries TRBV5-6 and TRBJ2-3; D possibly corresponds to TRBD1 (6 bases). The CDR3 consists of 16 residues. Germline values: CDR1 SGHDT, CDR2 YYEEEE. V was pared by 4 bases and J by 1 base, with 16 bases between. The CDR3 spells CASSLSGQFGTDTQYF. Written as DNA, the CDR3 is TGTGCCAGCAGCCTCAGCGGACAGTTCGGCACAGATACGCAGTATTTT.

This chain connects TRBV9 to TRBJ2-1; tentative D call: TRBD2 (7 bases). Deletions cut 3 bases from V and 4 bases from J, with 11 bases between. The CDR3 is 14 amino acids. Germline CDR1 reads SGDLS; CDR2 reads YYNGEE. In DNA, the CDR3 is TGTGCCAGCAGCGCGCGGGGGACATACAATGAGCAGTTCTTC. Its protein product is CASSARGTYNEQFF.

The chain couples TRBV5-4 to TRBJ2-7; 14 bases match TRBD2. Trimming cost V 5 bases and J 7 bases; bases outside gene matches: 11. There are 16 residues in the CDR3. CDR1 is SGHNT, CDR2 YYREEE, per germline (reference sequence). The CDR3 DNA sequence: TGTGCCAGCAGGTCGGGACTAGCGGGGGCCCCTTCTGAGCAGTACTTC. As protein: CASRSGLAGAPSEQYF.